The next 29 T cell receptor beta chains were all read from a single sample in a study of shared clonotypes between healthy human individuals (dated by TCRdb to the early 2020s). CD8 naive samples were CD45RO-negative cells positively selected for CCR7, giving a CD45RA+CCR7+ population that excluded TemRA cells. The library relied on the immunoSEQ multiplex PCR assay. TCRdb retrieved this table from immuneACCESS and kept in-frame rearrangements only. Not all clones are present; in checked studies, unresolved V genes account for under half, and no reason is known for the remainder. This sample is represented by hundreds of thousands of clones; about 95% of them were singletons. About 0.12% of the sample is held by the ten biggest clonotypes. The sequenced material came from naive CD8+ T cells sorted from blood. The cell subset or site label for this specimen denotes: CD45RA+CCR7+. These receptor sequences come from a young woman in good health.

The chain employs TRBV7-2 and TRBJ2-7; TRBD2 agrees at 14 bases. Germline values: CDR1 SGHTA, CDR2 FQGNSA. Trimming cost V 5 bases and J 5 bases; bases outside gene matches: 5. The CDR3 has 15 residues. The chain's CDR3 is CASSPGTSGSDEQYF. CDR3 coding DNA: TGTGCCAGCAGCCCGGGGACTAGCGGGAGTGACGAGCAGTACTTC.

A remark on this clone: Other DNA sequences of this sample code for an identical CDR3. The CDR3 coding sequence is TGCAGCGTTCAGGGGGAGGGAACCTACGAGCAGTACTTC. Its translation: CSVQGEGTYEQYF. V is TRBV29-1 and J is TRBJ2-7, with D perhaps given as TRBD1 or TRBD2 (7 bases each). Germline loops: CDR1 SQVTM, CDR2 ANQGSEA. The V and J ends lost 5 bases and 2 bases respectively, with 13 bases between them. This CDR3 region has 13 residues.

CDR3 sequence: CASRQAGVVYNEQFF. The CDR3 nucleotides are TGTGCCAGCAGACAAGCGGGAGTCGTCTACAATGAGCAGTTCTTC. This chain connects TRBV6-5 to TRBJ2-1, with 8 nucleotides matching TRBD2. Germline CDR1 is MNHEY and CDR2 is SVGAGI. With 6 bases clipped from V and 3 bases from J, the junction kept 7 bases outside the gene matches. The CDR3 is 15 amino acids.

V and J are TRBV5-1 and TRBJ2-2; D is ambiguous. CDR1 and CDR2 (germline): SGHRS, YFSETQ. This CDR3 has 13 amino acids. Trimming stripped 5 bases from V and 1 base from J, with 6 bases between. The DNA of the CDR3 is TGCGCCAGCAGGCTGCGGAACACCGGGGAGCTGTTTTTT. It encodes CASRLRNTGELFF.

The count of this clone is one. CDR3 DNA: TGTGCCAGCAGACCGACAGGGGGGAACACTGAAGCTTTCTTT. Translated, it gives CASRPTGGNTEAFF. V usage is TRBV27 and J usage is TRBJ1-1; the match to TRBD1 covers 9 bases. Germline loops: CDR1 MNHEY, CDR2 SMNVEV (reference sequence). The CDR3 has 14 amino acids. The trim removed 6 bases at V and 1 base at J, leaving 3 bases unmatched.

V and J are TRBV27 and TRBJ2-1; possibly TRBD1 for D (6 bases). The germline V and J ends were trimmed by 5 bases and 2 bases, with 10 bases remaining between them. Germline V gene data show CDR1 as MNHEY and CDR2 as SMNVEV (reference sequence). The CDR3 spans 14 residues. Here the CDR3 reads CASSPRDTYNEQFF. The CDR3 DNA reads TGTGCCAGCAGTCCAAGGGACACCTACAATGAGCAGTTCTTC.

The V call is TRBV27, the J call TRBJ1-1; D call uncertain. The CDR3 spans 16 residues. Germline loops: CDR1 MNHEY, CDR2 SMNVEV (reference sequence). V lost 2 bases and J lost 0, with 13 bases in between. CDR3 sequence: CASSLISTALNTEAFF. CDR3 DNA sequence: TGTGCCAGCAGTTTAATAAGTACGGCGCTGAACACTGAAGCTTTCTTT.

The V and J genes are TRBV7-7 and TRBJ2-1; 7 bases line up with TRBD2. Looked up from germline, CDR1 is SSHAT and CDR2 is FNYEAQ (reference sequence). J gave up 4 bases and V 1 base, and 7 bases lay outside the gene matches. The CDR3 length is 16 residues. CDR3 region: CASSLVPTSAYNEQFF. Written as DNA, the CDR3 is TGTGCCAGCAGCTTAGTCCCCACTAGCGCATACAATGAGCAGTTCTTC.

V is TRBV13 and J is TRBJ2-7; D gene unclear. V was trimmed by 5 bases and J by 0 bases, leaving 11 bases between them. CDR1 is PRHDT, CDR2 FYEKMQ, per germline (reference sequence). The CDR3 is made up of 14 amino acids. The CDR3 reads CASSPPSDSYEQYF. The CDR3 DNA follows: TGTGCCAGCAGCCCCCCTTCGGACTCCTACGAGCAGTACTTC. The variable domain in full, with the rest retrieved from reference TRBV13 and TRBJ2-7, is AAGVIQSPRHLIKEKRETATLKCYPIPRHDTVYWYQQGPGQDPQFLISFYEKMQSDKGSIPDRFSAQQFSDYHSELNMSSLELGDSALYFCASSPPSDSYEQYFGPGTRLTVT.

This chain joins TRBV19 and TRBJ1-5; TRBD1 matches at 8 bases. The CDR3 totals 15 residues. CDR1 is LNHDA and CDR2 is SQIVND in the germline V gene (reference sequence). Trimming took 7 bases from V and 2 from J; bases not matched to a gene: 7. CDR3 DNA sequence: TGTGCCAGTAACCCGGACAGGGAGGGCAATCAGCCCCAGCATTTT. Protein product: CASNPDREGNQPQHF.

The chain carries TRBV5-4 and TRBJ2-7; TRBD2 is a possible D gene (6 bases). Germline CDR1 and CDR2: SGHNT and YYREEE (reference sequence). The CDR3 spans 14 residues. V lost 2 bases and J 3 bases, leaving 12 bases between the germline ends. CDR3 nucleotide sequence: TGTGCCAGCAGCTTAGCGGGTTCTGGCTACGAGCAGTACTTC. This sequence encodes CASSLAGSGYEQYF.

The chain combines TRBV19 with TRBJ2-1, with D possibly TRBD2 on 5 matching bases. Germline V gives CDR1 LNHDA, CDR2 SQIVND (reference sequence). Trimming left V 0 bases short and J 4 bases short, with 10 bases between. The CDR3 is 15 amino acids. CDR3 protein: CASSIDGESYNEQFF. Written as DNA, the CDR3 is TGTGCCAGTAGTATAGATGGGGAGTCTTACAATGAGCAGTTCTTC.

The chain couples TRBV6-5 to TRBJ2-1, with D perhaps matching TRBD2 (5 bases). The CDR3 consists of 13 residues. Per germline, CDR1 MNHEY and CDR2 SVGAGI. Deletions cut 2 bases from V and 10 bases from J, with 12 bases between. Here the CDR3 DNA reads TGTGCCAGCAGTTACGGTGAGGGTATCGAGCAGTTCTTC. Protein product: CASSYGEGIEQFF.

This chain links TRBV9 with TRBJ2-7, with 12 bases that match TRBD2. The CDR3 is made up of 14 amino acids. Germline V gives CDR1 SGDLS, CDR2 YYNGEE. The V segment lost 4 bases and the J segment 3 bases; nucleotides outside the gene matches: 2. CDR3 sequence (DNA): TGTGCCAGCAGCCCGGGACTAGCGGGCTACGAGCAGTACTTC. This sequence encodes CASSPGLAGYEQYF.

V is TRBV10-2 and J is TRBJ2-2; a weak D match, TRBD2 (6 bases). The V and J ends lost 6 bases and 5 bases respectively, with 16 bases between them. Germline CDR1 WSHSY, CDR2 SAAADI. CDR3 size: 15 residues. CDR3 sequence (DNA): TGCGCCAGCAGCTGGGGACTTGGAGGGACCGGGGAGCTGTTTTTT. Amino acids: CASSWGLGGTGELFF.

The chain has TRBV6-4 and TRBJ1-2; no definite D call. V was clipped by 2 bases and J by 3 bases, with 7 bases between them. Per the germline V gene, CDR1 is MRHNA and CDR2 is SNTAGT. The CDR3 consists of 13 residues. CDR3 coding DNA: TGTGCCAGCAGTGACGGGCAGGACTATGGCTACACCTTC. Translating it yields CASSDGQDYGYTF.

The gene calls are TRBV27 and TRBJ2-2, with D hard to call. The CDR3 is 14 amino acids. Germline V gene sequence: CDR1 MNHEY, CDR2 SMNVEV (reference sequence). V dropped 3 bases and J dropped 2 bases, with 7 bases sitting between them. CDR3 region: CASSLSSNTGELFF. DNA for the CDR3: TGTGCCAGCAGTTTGTCCAGTAACACCGGGGAGCTGTTTTTT.

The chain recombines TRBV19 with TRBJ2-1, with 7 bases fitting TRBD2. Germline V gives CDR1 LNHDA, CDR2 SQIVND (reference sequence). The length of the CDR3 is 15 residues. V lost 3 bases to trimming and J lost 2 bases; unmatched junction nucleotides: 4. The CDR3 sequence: CASSMLAGPYNEQFF. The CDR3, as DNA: TGTGCCAGTAGTATGTTAGCGGGTCCCTACAATGAGCAGTTCTTC.

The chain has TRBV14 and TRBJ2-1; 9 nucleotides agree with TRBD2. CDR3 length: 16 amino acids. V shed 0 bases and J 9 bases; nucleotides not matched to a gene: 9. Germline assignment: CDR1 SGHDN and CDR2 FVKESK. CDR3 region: CASSQESRGRAGEQFF. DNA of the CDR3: TGTGCCAGCAGCCAAGAGTCGCGCGGGAGGGCGGGTGAGCAGTTCTTC.

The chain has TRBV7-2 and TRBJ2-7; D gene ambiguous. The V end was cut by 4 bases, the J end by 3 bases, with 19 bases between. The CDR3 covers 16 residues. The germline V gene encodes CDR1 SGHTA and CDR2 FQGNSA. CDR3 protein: CASSSNQLGLGYEQYF. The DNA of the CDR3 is TGTGCCAGCAGCTCGAATCAGCTCGGTTTAGGCTACGAGCAGTACTTC. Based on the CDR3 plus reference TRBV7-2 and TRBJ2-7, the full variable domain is GAGVSQSPSNKVTEKGKDVELRCDPISGHTALYWYRQSLGQGLEFLIYFQGNSAPDKSGLPSDRFSAERTGGSVSTLTIQRTQQEDSAVYLCASSSNQLGLGYEQYFGPGTRLTVT.

The CDR3 DNA sequence: TGTGCCAGCAGACCACGGGACAGGGTCTCCTACGAGCAGTACTTC. As protein: CASRPRDRVSYEQYF. The V call is TRBV28, the J call TRBJ2-5, with 9 bases fitting TRBD1. The J call may be faulty, since TRBJ2-7 better matches the DNA end. The CDR3 runs to 15 residues. The germline CDR1 and CDR2 sequences are MDHEN and SYDVKM.

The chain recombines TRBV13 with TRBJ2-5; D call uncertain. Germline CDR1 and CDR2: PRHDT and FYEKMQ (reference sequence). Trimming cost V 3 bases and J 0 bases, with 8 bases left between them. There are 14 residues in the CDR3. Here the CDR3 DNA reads TGTGCCAGCAGCTTTTCCAGGAACCAAGAGACCCAGTACTTC. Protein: CASSFSRNQETQYF.

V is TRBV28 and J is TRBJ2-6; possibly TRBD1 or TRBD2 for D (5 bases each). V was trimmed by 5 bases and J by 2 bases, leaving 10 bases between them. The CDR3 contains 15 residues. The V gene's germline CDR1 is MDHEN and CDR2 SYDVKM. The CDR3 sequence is CASSTRGPGANVLTF. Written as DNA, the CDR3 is TGTGCCAGCAGTACCCGGGGCCCTGGGGCCAACGTCCTGACTTTC.

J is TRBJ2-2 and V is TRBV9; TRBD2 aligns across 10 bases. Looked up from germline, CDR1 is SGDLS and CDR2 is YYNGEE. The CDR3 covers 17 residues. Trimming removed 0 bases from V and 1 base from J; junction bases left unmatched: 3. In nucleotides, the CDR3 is TGTGCCAGCAGCGTAGGTACTAGCGGGATGAACACCGGGGAGCTGTTTTTT. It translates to CASSVGTSGMNTGELFF.

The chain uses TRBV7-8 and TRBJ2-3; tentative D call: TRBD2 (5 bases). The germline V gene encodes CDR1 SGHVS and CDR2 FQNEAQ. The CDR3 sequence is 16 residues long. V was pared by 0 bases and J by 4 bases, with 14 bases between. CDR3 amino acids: CASSLARSSLADTQYF. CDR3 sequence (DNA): TGTGCCAGCAGCTTAGCGCGCTCTAGCTTAGCAGATACGCAGTATTTT.

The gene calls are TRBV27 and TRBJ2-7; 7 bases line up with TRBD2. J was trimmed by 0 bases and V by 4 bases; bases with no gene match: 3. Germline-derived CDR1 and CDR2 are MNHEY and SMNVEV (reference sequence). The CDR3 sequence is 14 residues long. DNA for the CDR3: TGTGCCAGCAGTTACCGCGGGAGCTCCTACGAGCAGTACTTC. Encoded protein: CASSYRGSSYEQYF.

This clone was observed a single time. The chain's CDR3 is CASSPTGTGYNEQFF. In nucleotides, the CDR3 is TGTGCCAGTAGTCCAACCGGGACAGGGTACAATGAGCAGTTCTTC. V usage is TRBV19 and J usage is TRBJ2-1; TRBD1 matches at 9 bases. The germline V gene encodes CDR1 LNHDA and CDR2 SQIVND (reference sequence). V lost 5 bases to trimming and J lost 4 bases; unmatched junction nucleotides: 6. CDR3 size: 15 residues.

The CDR3 DNA follows: TGCGCCAGCAGCCAAGTGAACCCTTCTGGAAACACCATATATTTT. It encodes CASSQVNPSGNTIYF. The chain joins TRBV4-1 to TRBJ1-3; D is unresolved. This CDR3 contains 15 residues. CDR1 is MGHRA, CDR2 YSYEKL, per germline. Between the trimmed V and J ends, which lost 1 base and 1 base, there was a span of 8 bases.

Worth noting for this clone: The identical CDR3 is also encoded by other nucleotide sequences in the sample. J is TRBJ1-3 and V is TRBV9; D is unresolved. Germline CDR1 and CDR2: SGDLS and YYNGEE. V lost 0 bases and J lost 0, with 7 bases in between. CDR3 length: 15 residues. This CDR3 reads CASSVEGFSGNTIYF. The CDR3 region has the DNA TGTGCCAGCAGCGTAGAGGGTTTCTCTGGAAACACCATATATTTT.